The 29 T cell receptor beta chains below were found in one sample sequenced in a study of long-term antiretroviral therapy in people with HIV. The assay, immunoSEQ v3.0, was run at survey level. Assay used: immunoSEQ multiplex PCR; TCRdb lists only in-frame clones, some missing. The sample contains about 16,000 clones, 85% of which appear only once. This material consisted of unsorted PBMCs, taken 0.5 years after starting antiretroviral therapy. The receptor set was obtained from a middle-aged woman with HIV.

The CDR3 loop is CASSLQHLNTEAFF. CDR3 DNA sequence: TGTGCCAGCAGCTTACAACATTTGAACACTGAAGCTTTCTTT. The chain couples TRBV7-8 to TRBJ1-1; D remains unclear. Germline-derived CDR1 and CDR2 are SGHVS and FQNEAQ. The V and J ends lost 2 bases and 0 bases respectively, with 7 bases between them. This CDR3 region has 14 residues.

The V gene is TRBV5-1, the J gene TRBJ2-7, with 9 bases aligning to TRBD2. The V segment lost 0 bases and the J segment 2 bases; nucleotides outside the gene matches: 3. Germline V lookup: CDR1 SGHRS, CDR2 YFSETQ. The CDR3 runs to 15 residues. The CDR3 bases are TGCGCCAGCAGCTTGGGGCGGGGGGGACCCTACGAGCAGTACTTC. Protein: CASSLGRGGPYEQYF.

The J gene is TRBJ2-3, the V gene TRBV5-4; 9 bases match TRBD1. The CDR3 sequence is 15 residues long. Germline CDR1 is SGHNT and CDR2 is YYREEE (reference sequence). With V trimmed by 4 bases and J by 1 base, 4 bases remained unmatched. The CDR3 DNA is TGTGCCAGCAGCGGGGACAGGGTAGGCACAGATACGCAGTATTTT. Its translation is CASSGDRVGTDTQYF. The full variable domain, with the rest looked up from reference TRBV5-4 and TRBJ2-3, is ETGVTQSPTHLIKTRGQQVTLRCSSQSGHNTVSWYQQALGQGPQFIFQYYREEENGRGNFPPRFSGLQFPNYSSELNVNALELDDSALYLCASSGDRVGTDTQYFGPGTRLTVL.

The chain joins TRBV25-1 to TRBJ2-5; 11 bases are a match to TRBD1. V shed 1 base, J shed 7 bases, and the junction held 8 bases outside the gene matches. There are 16 residues in the CDR3. The germline V gene has CDR1 MGHDK and CDR2 SYGVNS. In nucleotides, the CDR3 is TGTGCCAGCAGTGAATCAGGACAGGGGGCAGTGGGGACCCAGTACTTC. Amino acid sequence: CASSESGQGAVGTQYF.

This chain uses TRBV5-1 with TRBJ2-1, with 7 bases matching TRBD1. The CDR3 consists of 14 residues. Germline V CDR1 and CDR2: SGHRS, YFSETQ. Trimming at V came to 4 bases and at J to 15 bases, leaving 16 bases not matched to a gene. CDR3 protein: CASSLPGQFLSAFF. In DNA, the CDR3 is TGCGCCAGCAGCCTCCCGGGACAGTTCCTAAGTGCGTTCTTC.

The chain joins TRBV30 to TRBJ2-3; 7 nucleotides match TRBD1. The CDR3 has 15 residues. Per the germline V gene, CDR1 is GTSNPN and CDR2 is SVGIG (reference sequence). J lost 0 bases, V lost 4 bases, and 7 bases had no gene match. CDR3 nucleotides: TGTGCCTGGACCCCTGGACAGGCTAGCACAGATACGCAGTATTTT. Protein: CAWTPGQASTDTQYF. The whole variable domain, remainder taken from reference TRBV30 and TRBJ2-3, is SQTIHQWPATLVQPVGSPLSLECTVEGTSNPNLYWYRQAAGRGLQLLFYSVGIGQISSEVPQNLSASRPQDRQFILSSKKLLLSDSGFYLCAWTPGQASTDTQYFGPGTRLTVL.

The chain couples TRBV18 to TRBJ2-7; 7 bases align to TRBD1. With 3 bases clipped from V and 3 bases from J, the junction kept 8 bases outside the gene matches. Germline CDR1 and CDR2: KGHSH and LQKENI. The CDR3 extends over 15 amino acids. This CDR3 is CASSPISGQNYEQYF. CDR3 bases: TGTGCCAGCTCACCTATATCGGGACAGAACTACGAGCAGTACTTC.

V gene TRBV14 combines with J gene TRBJ2-7; TRBD2 agrees at 9 bases. The V gene end was trimmed by 0 bases and the J gene end by 2 bases; junction bases not matched to a gene: 14. The CDR3 is 19 residues long. Germline-derived CDR1 and CDR2 are SGHDN and FVKESK. CDR3 DNA: TGTGCCAGCAGCCAAGAACGCTTGGCCCAAGCGGGAGGAACCTACGAGCAGTACTTC. Translated, it gives CASSQERLAQAGGTYEQYF.

The chain joins TRBV6-5 to TRBJ2-3; unclear D gene. The CDR3 contains 14 residues. CDR1 MNHEY and CDR2 SVGAGI come from the germline V gene. V lost 2 bases and J lost 2, with 8 bases in between. This CDR3 reads CASSYRPNTDTQYF. The CDR3 DNA sequence: TGTGCCAGCAGTTACCGACCCAACACAGATACGCAGTATTTT.

The V gene is TRBV7-9, the J gene TRBJ2-6; 11 bases are shared with TRBD1. Unmatched junction bases numbered 1, after V lost 1 base and J lost 2 bases. The CDR3 contains 17 residues. Germline V gene data show CDR1 as SEHNR and CDR2 as FQNEAQ (reference sequence). Written as DNA, the CDR3 is TGTGCCAGCAGCTTAGGGACAGGGGGCACTGGGGCCAACGTCCTGACTTTC. This codes for CASSLGTGGTGANVLTF.

V gene TRBV27 combines with J gene TRBJ2-1; 7 positions agree with TRBD1. J was trimmed by 0 bases and V by 5 bases; bases with no gene match: 4. Per the germline V gene, CDR1 is MNHEY and CDR2 is SMNVEV (reference sequence). This CDR3 has 15 amino acids. The CDR3 loop is CASSRRDSSYNEQFF. The CDR3, as DNA: TGTGCCAGCAGTCGACGGGACAGCTCCTACAATGAGCAGTTCTTC.

This sequence joins TRBV2 and TRBJ2-5; 8 positions match TRBD2. V shed 5 bases, J shed 5 bases, and the junction held 1 base outside the gene matches. The CDR3 totals 12 residues. The germline V gene has CDR1 SNHLY and CDR2 FYNNEI. CDR3 in amino acids: CASSTGGETQYF. CDR3 sequence (DNA): TGTGCCAGCAGTACGGGAGGGGAGACCCAGTACTTC. The full variable domain, rest sourced from reference TRBV2 and TRBJ2-5, is EPEVTQTPSHQVTQMGQEVILRCVPISNHLYFYWYRQILGQKVEFLVSFYNNEISEKSEIFDDQFSVERPDGSNFTLKIRSTKLEDSAMYFCASSTGGETQYFGPGTRLLVL.

V and J are TRBV19 and TRBJ2-3; 12 bases agree with TRBD2. This CDR3 is 15 amino acids long. Germline CDR1 reads LNHDA; CDR2 reads SQIVND (reference sequence). J lost 0 bases, V lost 6 bases, and 1 base had no gene match. The CDR3 DNA is TGTGCCAGTAGCGGGACTAGCGGGAGCACAGATACGCAGTATTTT. Protein: CASSGTSGSTDTQYF. The full variable domain, with the rest looked up from reference TRBV19 and TRBJ2-3, is DGGITQSPKYLFRKEGQNVTLSCEQNLNHDAMYWYRQDPGQGLRLIYYSQIVNDFQKGDIAEGYSVSREKKESFPLTVTSAQKNPTAFYLCASSGTSGSTDTQYFGPGTRLTVL.

This clone was picked up a small number of times. The J gene is TRBJ1-1, the V gene TRBV6-1; the match to TRBD1 covers 9 bases. This CDR3 spans 16 amino acids. CDR1 and CDR2 from the germline V gene are MNHNS and SASEGT. Trimming cost V 4 bases and J 3 bases; bases outside gene matches: 9. In DNA form, the CDR3 reads TGTGCCAGCAGTGCCGGGACAGGGTATGGGGACACTGAAGCTTTCTTT. Residues: CASSAGTGYGDTEAFF.

This clone appeared a few times. The genes are TRBV7-6 and TRBJ1-4; D is uncertain. The CDR3 is made up of 15 amino acids. The V end was cut by 1 base, the J end by 7 bases, with 13 bases between. Per the germline V gene, CDR1 is SGHVS and CDR2 is FNYEAQ. In DNA form, the CDR3 reads TGTGCCAGCAGCTTAGGCAGCAGTTCGACTGAAAAACTGTTTTTT. Protein sequence: CASSLGSSSTEKLFF.

V gene TRBV9 combines with J gene TRBJ2-1, with TRBD1 as a possible D gene (5 bases). Trimming took 6 bases from V and 15 from J, leaving 25 bases between them. CDR3 length equals 14 residues. Germline lookup yields CDR1 SGDLS and CDR2 YYNGEE. CDR3 in amino acids: CASTPQPTDDRRFF. CDR3 in DNA: TGTGCCAGCACCCCCCAACCGACAGACGATAGGCGGTTCTTC.

The count of this clone is one. The genes are TRBV19 and TRBJ2-2; D is perhaps TRBD2 (6 bases). The CDR3 runs 14 residues. V shed 5 bases and J shed 6 bases, with 13 bases lying between them. Per the germline V gene, CDR1 is LNHDA and CDR2 is SQIVND (reference sequence). Here the CDR3 reads CASSLGLASGELFF. The DNA of the CDR3 is TGTGCCAGTAGTCTAGGTCTAGCGTCCGGGGAGCTGTTTTTT. Filled out from reference TRBV19 and TRBJ2-2, the complete variable domain reads DGGITQSPKYLFRKEGQNVTLSCEQNLNHDAMYWYRQDPGQGLRLIYYSQIVNDFQKGDIAEGYSVSREKKESFPLTVTSAQKNPTAFYLCASSLGLASGELFFGEGSRLTVL.

The sample holds one count of this clone. The chain couples TRBV19 to TRBJ2-2, with 7 nucleotides matching TRBD1. The CDR3 is 15 amino acids. V gave up 1 base and J gave up 6 bases; unmatched junction bases: 5. Germline V gene sequence: CDR1 LNHDA, CDR2 SQIVND (reference sequence). CDR3 bases: TGTGCCAGTAGTATAGGTGACAGGGTGGCCGGGGAGCTGTTTTTT. This encodes CASSIGDRVAGELFF.

The gene calls are TRBV5-1 and TRBJ1-5, with D perhaps matching TRBD1 (6 bases). The CDR3 consists of 15 residues. CDR1 and CDR2 from the germline V gene are SGHRS and YFSETQ. Trimming cost V 4 bases and J 6 bases, with 17 bases left between them. The CDR3 nucleotides are TGCGCCAGCAGCCCGCTGGGGGGAGGGGGTCAGCCCCAGCATTTT. Its protein is CASSPLGGGGQPQHF.

The chain combines TRBV7-4 with TRBJ1-4, with a possible D match to TRBD1 (5 bases). V was shortened by 7 bases and J by 9 bases, with 24 bases between the two germline ends. This CDR3 is 16 amino acids long. CDR1 and CDR2 from the germline V gene are SGHVT and SQSDAQ. CDR3 sequence (DNA): TGTGCCAGCACCCGCGCACCCCCTGAGGGACTGAAAAAACTGTTTTTT. Its protein product is CASTRAPPEGLKKLFF.

The chain carries TRBV6-1 and TRBJ2-7; D may be TRBD2 (5 bases). This CDR3 is 12 amino acids long. Per germline, CDR1 MNHNS and CDR2 SASEGT. Trimming pared 8 bases from V and 0 bases from J, leaving 8 bases between. The CDR3 DNA reads TGTGCCAGCGAGAGGGACTCCTACGAGCAGTACTTC. Translation: CASERDSYEQYF.

This clone was found once. This chain uses TRBV7-9 with TRBJ2-1; D perhaps matches TRBD1 (6 bases). Germline assignment: CDR1 SEHNR and CDR2 FQNEAQ (reference sequence). Trimming removed 1 base at V and 2 bases at J, with 9 bases between. CDR3 size: 15 residues. CDR3: CASSLGGGPYNEQFF. The DNA for the CDR3 is TGTGCCAGCAGCTTAGGAGGGGGTCCCTACAATGAGCAGTTCTTC.

The V and J genes are TRBV5-4 and TRBJ2-3, with TRBD2 matching over 8 bases. The CDR3 loop spans 14 amino acids. Losses at the gene ends were 5 bases for V and 6 bases for J; bases not matched to a gene: 8. Germline CDR1 is SGHNT and CDR2 is YYREEE (reference sequence). The CDR3 here is CASSRREGRDTQYF. The CDR3 region has the DNA TGTGCCAGCAGTCGCCGGGAGGGCCGGGATACGCAGTATTTT. Full variable domain (outside the CDR3, taken from reference TRBV5-4 and TRBJ2-3): ETGVTQSPTHLIKTRGQQVTLRCSSQSGHNTVSWYQQALGQGPQFIFQYYREEENGRGNFPPRFSGLQFPNYSSELNVNALELDDSALYLCASSRREGRDTQYFGPGTRLTVL.

This rearrangement joins TRBV2 to TRBJ2-5; TRBD1 matches 8 bases. With V trimmed by 3 bases and J by 1 base, 10 bases remained unmatched. The CDR3 spans 17 residues. Germline V CDR1 and CDR2: SNHLY, FYNNEI. CDR3 loop: CASSDVGSGGLQETQYF. As DNA, the CDR3 is TGTGCCAGCAGTGATGTGGGGTCAGGGGGCCTCCAAGAGACCCAGTACTTC.

The chain carries TRBV6-1 and TRBJ1-1; D is possibly TRBD1 (5 bases). Germline values: CDR1 MNHNS, CDR2 SASEGT. Trimming cost V 4 bases and J 10 bases, with 16 bases left between them. The length of the CDR3 is 13 residues. CDR3 residues: CASSVTQGRGAFF. Here the CDR3 DNA reads TGTGCCAGCAGTGTTACTCAGGGCCGGGGAGCTTTCTTT.

The chain employs TRBV13 and TRBJ1-2; D is undetermined. The CDR3 totals 12 residues. Germline V CDR1 and CDR2: PRHDT, FYEKMQ (reference sequence). Trimming left V 5 bases short and J 7 bases short, with 11 bases between. In nucleotides, the CDR3 is TGTGCCAGCAGCCCACGGCCTCCTGGCTACACCTTC. It is translated as CASSPRPPGYTF.

The CDR3 region is CASGPLGTSGSNEQFF. DNA of the CDR3: TGTGCTAGTGGTCCGCTAGGGACTAGCGGGAGCAATGAGCAGTTCTTC. The V gene is TRBV12-5, the J gene TRBJ2-1; 14 nucleotides agree with TRBD2. V shed 5 bases, J shed 6 bases, and the junction held 6 bases outside the gene matches. CDR3 length: 16 amino acids. The germline V gene encodes CDR1 LGHNT and CDR2 FRNRAP.

This chain connects TRBV5-5 to TRBJ1-1; TRBD1 matches 8 bases. The V and J ends lost 5 bases and 4 bases, in that order; junction bases with no gene match: 7. The CDR3 is 14 residues long. Germline-derived CDR1 and CDR2 are SGHKS and YYEKEE (reference sequence). CDR3 loop: CASSRTGPGTEAFF. The CDR3 region has the DNA TGTGCCAGCAGTAGGACAGGGCCGGGCACTGAAGCTTTCTTT.

V usage is TRBV30 and J usage is TRBJ2-3, with no clear D. V was cut by 5 bases and J by 8 bases, with 14 bases left in between. Germline V CDR1 and CDR2: GTSNPN, SVGIG (reference sequence). CDR3 length: 12 amino acids. The CDR3 nucleotides are TGTGCCTGGGGGCCCTCTGTTGGTACGCAGTATTTT. Protein: CAWGPSVGTQYF.